The 26 T cell receptor beta chains below were found in one sample sequenced in a study of T cell responses to AZD1222 COVID-19 vaccine. TCRdb keeps only in-frame clones here, not all; method: immunoSEQ multiplex PCR. The sample shows 160,000 or so clones, 88% of them seen only once. Sample: peripheral blood, taken 28 days after the second AZD1222 dose. The receptors were sampled from an adult who received the AZD1222 COVID-19 vaccine.

The chain employs TRBV7-3 and TRBJ1-2; D is perhaps TRBD1 (5 bases). V was trimmed by 2 bases and J by 7 bases, leaving 14 bases between them. Germline CDR1 and CDR2: SGHTA and FQGTGA. The CDR3 length is 14 residues. The CDR3 region is CASSLGQGVGGYTF. The CDR3 nucleotides read TGTGCCAGCAGCTTAGGTCAGGGAGTCGGTGGCTACACCTTC.

CDR3 DNA sequence: TGTGCCAGCACCGAGACAGGATACCAAGAGACCCAGTACTTC. This encodes CASTETGYQETQYF. The chain couples TRBV6-5 to TRBJ2-5; a weak D match, TRBD1 (6 bases). V was clipped by 7 bases and J by 0 bases, with 12 bases between them. CDR1 and CDR2 (germline): MNHEY, SVGAGI. CDR3 length equals 14 residues.

This rearrangement joins TRBV18 to TRBJ2-7, with D tentatively TRBD1 (6 bases). Trimming took 5 bases from V and 0 from J, leaving 14 bases between them. Germline CDR1 is KGHSH and CDR2 is LQKENI. This CDR3 has 15 amino acids. This CDR3 is CASSMTGPSSYEQYF. In nucleotides, the CDR3 is TGTGCCAGCTCAATGACAGGTCCCAGCTCCTACGAGCAGTACTTC.

The chain carries TRBV27 and TRBJ1-5, with no clear D. The V gene's germline CDR1 is MNHEY and CDR2 SMNVEV (reference sequence). The V gene lost 6 bases and the J gene lost 5 bases, with 20 bases spanning the gap. The CDR3 spans 16 residues. DNA of the CDR3: TGTGCCAGCAGACCCAGTGAGCCACACAGCCATCAGCCCCAGCATTTT. It codes for CASRPSEPHSHQPQHF.

The J gene is TRBJ2-2, the V gene TRBV6-5; tentative D call: TRBD2 (5 bases). The V and J ends lost 11 bases and 5 bases respectively, with 18 bases between them. The CDR3 contains 14 residues. CDR1 MNHEY and CDR2 SVGAGI come from the germline V gene. The CDR3 DNA is TGTGCCGGAAGGAGCCGAGGAGGTACCGGGGAGCTGTTTTTT. Translated: CAGRSRGGTGELFF.

The chain is built from TRBV3-1 (or the pseudogene TRBV3-2) and TRBJ1-6; D remains unclear. Germline assignment: CDR1 LGHDT and CDR2 YNNKEL (reference sequence). The CDR3 spans 13 residues. With 4 bases removed from V and 10 bases from J, the gap between germline ends came to 11 bases. This CDR3 is CASSPGRASPLHF. CDR3 in DNA: TGTGCCAGCAGCCCTGGAAGAGCATCACCCCTCCACTTT.

The chain combines TRBV5-1 with TRBJ2-1; D is perhaps TRBD2 (6 bases). CDR1 is SGHRS, CDR2 YFSETQ, per germline. This CDR3 contains 14 residues. Between the trimmed V and J ends, which lost 8 bases and 2 bases, there was a span of 14 bases. Here the CDR3 DNA reads TGCGCCAGTGGGATCGGGGGACCCTACAATGAGCAGTTCTTC. Translation gives CASGIGGPYNEQFF.

The rearrangement joins TRBV5-1 to TRBJ1-3; no firm D call. Deletions cut 2 bases from V and 2 bases from J, with 5 bases between. The CDR3 consists of 13 residues. CDR1 and CDR2 from the germline V gene are SGHRS and YFSETQ. CDR3 residues: CASSLDAGNTIYF. The CDR3 coding sequence is TGCGCCAGCAGCTTAGACGCTGGAAACACCATATATTTT.

This clone was seen just once. The rearrangement links TRBV7-9 to TRBJ2-7; D is ambiguous. Germline loops: CDR1 SEHNR, CDR2 FQNEAQ (reference sequence). The CDR3 loop spans 13 amino acids. The germline V and J ends were trimmed by 4 bases and 0 bases, with 7 bases remaining between them. The CDR3 region has the DNA TGTGCCAGCAGCTCCCTGGCCTCCTACGAGCAGTACTTC. Protein: CASSSLASYEQYF.

The V gene is TRBV5-1, the J gene TRBJ1-4; 7 bases fit TRBD1. This CDR3 has 15 residues. Germline loops: CDR1 SGHRS, CDR2 YFSETQ. The junction had 3 bases not matched to a gene; V was cut back by 4 bases and J by 0 bases. The CDR3 is CASSQGDATNEKLFF. DNA for the CDR3: TGCGCCAGCAGCCAGGGGGATGCAACTAATGAAAAACTGTTTTTT.

This clone appeared a few times. The chain has TRBV6-1 and TRBJ1-6; a possible D gene is TRBD1 (5 bases). CDR1 MNHNS and CDR2 SASEGT come from the germline V gene. The CDR3 has 14 amino acids. The germline V and J ends were trimmed by 3 bases and 9 bases, with 12 bases remaining between them. The CDR3 coding sequence is TGTGCCAGCAGTGATGACAGTCTGGGTTCACCCCTCCACTTT. Translated: CASSDDSLGSPLHF.

This chain connects TRBV5-1 to TRBJ2-2; D perhaps matches TRBD2 (5 bases). CDR3 size: 15 residues. Germline CDR1 SGHRS, CDR2 YFSETQ. V gave up 4 bases and J gave up 7 bases, with 17 bases separating them. The CDR3 spells CASSLPGLAGGELFF. DNA of the CDR3: TGCGCCAGCAGCCTGCCGGGATTGGCGGGCGGGGAGCTGTTTTTT.

The chain joins TRBV9 to TRBJ1-2; D is uncertain. V was cut by 5 bases and J by 8 bases, with 10 bases left in between. The germline V gene encodes CDR1 SGDLS and CDR2 YYNGEE. The CDR3 totals 11 residues. CDR3 in amino acids: CASSLLGGYTF. In nucleotides, the CDR3 is TGTGCCAGCAGTCTCCTCGGCGGCTACACCTTC.

The CDR3: CASSGAATNYGYTF. The CDR3 nucleotides are TGTGCCAGTAGTGGGGCCGCGACTAACTATGGCTACACCTTC. This chain connects TRBV19 to TRBJ1-2, with a tentative D call TRBD1 (5 bases). Germline V gives CDR1 LNHDA, CDR2 SQIVND (reference sequence). The V end lost 5 bases, the J end lost 0 bases, and 10 bases lay between the germline ends. The CDR3 consists of 14 residues.

The chain employs TRBV6-6 and TRBJ1-3; 10 nucleotides align to TRBD1. With V trimmed by 6 bases and J by 3 bases, 5 bases remained unmatched. This CDR3 is 15 amino acids long. Germline V gives CDR1 MNHNY, CDR2 SVGAGI (reference sequence). In DNA form, the CDR3 reads TGTGCCAGCAGCTCCGGGACAGGGGATGGAAACACCATATATTTT. It specifies CASSSGTGDGNTIYF.

The V gene is TRBV6-2 or TRBV6-3, the J gene TRBJ1-5; no firm D call. Germline V gene lookup returns CDR1 MNHEY and CDR2 SVGEGT. There are 14 residues in the CDR3. Trimming cost V 5 bases and J 1 base, with 9 bases left between them. CDR3 protein: CASSTFASNQPQHF. CDR3 nucleotides: TGTGCCAGCAGTACCTTCGCCAGCAATCAGCCCCAGCATTTT.

CDR3 sequence: CASSQWSGNTEAFF. DNA for the CDR3: TGTGCCAGCAGCCAATGGTCCGGGAACACTGAAGCTTTCTTT. The rearrangement links TRBV3-1 (or the pseudogene TRBV3-2) to TRBJ1-1; no definite D call. CDR3 size: 14 residues. Trimming shortened V by 2 bases and J by 1 base, and 8 bases separated the two germline ends. Looked up from germline, CDR1 is LGHDT and CDR2 is YNNKEL (reference sequence).

The rearrangement joins TRBV10-2 to TRBJ2-1, with 7 bases lining up with TRBD1. Per germline, CDR1 WSHSY and CDR2 SAAADI. The CDR3 contains 11 residues. The J segment lost 7 bases and the V segment lost 8 bases, leaving 2 bases of the junction unmatched. This CDR3 reads CASGTANEQFF. The CDR3 DNA is TGCGCCAGCGGGACAGCGAATGAGCAGTTCTTC.

This chain joins TRBV2 and TRBJ1-6, with no clear D. The CDR3 covers 13 residues. Trimming left V 3 bases short and J 6 bases short, with 6 bases between. The V gene's germline CDR1 is SNHLY and CDR2 FYNNEI. CDR3 amino acids: CASSEAFNSPLHF. The CDR3 DNA reads TGTGCCAGCAGTGAGGCCTTTAATTCACCCCTCCACTTT.

The V call is TRBV7-8, the J call TRBJ1-1; 7 nucleotides line up with TRBD1. The CDR3 length is 14 residues. Germline CDR1 reads SGHVS; CDR2 reads FQNEAQ. V lost 5 bases and J lost 1; bases outside the gene matches: 4. In DNA, the CDR3 is TGTGCCAGCAGCGCGTACAGGGGGAACACTGAAGCTTTCTTT. Amino acids: CASSAYRGNTEAFF. Full variable domain (missing parts from reference TRBV7-8 and TRBJ1-1): GAGVSQSPRYKVAKRGQDVALRCDPISGHVSLFWYQQALGQGPEFLTYFQNEAQLDKSGLPSDRFFAERPEGSVSTLKIQRTQQEDSAVYLCASSAYRGNTEAFFGQGTRLTVV.

The V call is TRBV5-5, the J call TRBJ2-1; 10 bases match TRBD2. The CDR3 sequence is 15 residues long. The V gene end was trimmed by 2 bases and the J gene end by 4 bases; junction bases not matched to a gene: 3. The germline V gene has CDR1 SGHKS and CDR2 YYEKEE (reference sequence). The CDR3 spells CASSFPSGGYNEQFF. The DNA for the CDR3 is TGTGCCAGCAGCTTTCCTAGCGGGGGTTACAATGAGCAGTTCTTC.

A note on this clone: Other DNA sequences of this sample code for an identical CDR3. The chain carries TRBV30 and TRBJ2-1; no clear D gene. V shed 1 base and J shed 4 bases, with 2 bases lying between them. CDR3 length: 11 amino acids. Germline V lookup: CDR1 GTSNPN, CDR2 SVGIG (reference sequence). DNA of the CDR3: TGTGCCTGGAGTGGGTACAATGAGCAGTTCTTC. Protein: CAWSGYNEQFF.

The chain uses TRBV6-1 and TRBJ1-6; D uncertain. Per germline, CDR1 MNHNS and CDR2 SASEGT. V lost 3 bases to trimming and J lost 0 bases, with 6 bases between them. The CDR3 runs to 15 residues. The DNA for the CDR3 is TGTGCCAGCAGTGAGAAGAGCTCCTATAATTCACCCCTCCACTTT. Protein: CASSEKSSYNSPLHF.

The chain uses TRBV4-1 and TRBJ1-1; D is undetermined. Germline lookup yields CDR1 MGHRA and CDR2 YSYEKL. V dropped 3 bases and J dropped 4 bases, with 15 bases sitting between them. The CDR3 is 15 residues long. The CDR3 loop reads CASSHSKTTGTEAFF. The CDR3, as DNA: TGCGCCAGCAGCCACTCGAAGACCACTGGCACTGAAGCTTTCTTT.

The V and J genes are TRBV4-1 and TRBJ1-5; TRBD1 agrees at 8 bases. The CDR3 has 15 amino acids. Germline assignment: CDR1 MGHRA and CDR2 YSYEKL. V lost 4 bases, J lost 6 bases, and 8 bases stayed unmatched. CDR3 protein: CASSPRTGSSQPQHF. DNA for the CDR3: TGCGCCAGCAGCCCGCGGACAGGGTCGAGTCAGCCCCAGCATTTT.

This clone was observed once. V gene TRBV30 combines with J gene TRBJ2-3; 7 positions agree with TRBD2. The V gene end was trimmed by 3 bases and the J gene end by 2 bases; junction bases not matched to a gene: 5. The CDR3 extends over 14 amino acids. Per germline, CDR1 GTSNPN and CDR2 SVGIG (reference sequence). The CDR3 here is CAWRPGLVTDTQYF. The CDR3, as DNA: TGTGCCTGGAGACCCGGACTAGTCACAGATACGCAGTATTTT.